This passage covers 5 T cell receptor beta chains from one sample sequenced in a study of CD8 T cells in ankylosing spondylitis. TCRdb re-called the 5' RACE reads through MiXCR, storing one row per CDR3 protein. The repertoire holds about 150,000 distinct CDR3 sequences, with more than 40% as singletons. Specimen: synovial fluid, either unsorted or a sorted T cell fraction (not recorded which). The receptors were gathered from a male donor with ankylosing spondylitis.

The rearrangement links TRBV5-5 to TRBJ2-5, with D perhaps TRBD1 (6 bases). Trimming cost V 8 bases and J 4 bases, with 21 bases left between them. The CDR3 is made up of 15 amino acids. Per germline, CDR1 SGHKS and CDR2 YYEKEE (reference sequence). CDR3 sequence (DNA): TGTGCCAGGGGCCCCGGGACAATTTTAGGAGAGACCCAGTACTTC. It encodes CARGPGTILGETQYF. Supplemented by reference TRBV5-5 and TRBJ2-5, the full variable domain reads DAGVTQSPTHLIKTRGQQVTLRCSPISGHKSVSWYQQVLGQGPQFIFQYYEKEERGRGNFPDRFSARQFPNYSSELNVNALLLGDSALYLCARGPGTILGETQYFGPGTRLLVL.

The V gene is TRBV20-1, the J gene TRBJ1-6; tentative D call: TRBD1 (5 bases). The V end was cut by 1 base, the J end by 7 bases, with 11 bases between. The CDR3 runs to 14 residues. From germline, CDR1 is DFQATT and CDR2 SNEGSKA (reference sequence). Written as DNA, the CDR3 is TGCAGTGCTAGAGTGGGGCACCGGAATTCACCCCTCCACTTT. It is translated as CSARVGHRNSPLHF.

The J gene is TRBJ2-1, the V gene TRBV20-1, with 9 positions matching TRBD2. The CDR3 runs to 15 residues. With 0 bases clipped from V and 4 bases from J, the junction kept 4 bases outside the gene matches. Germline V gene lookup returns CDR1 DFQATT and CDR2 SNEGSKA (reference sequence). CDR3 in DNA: TGCAGTGCTAGAGATCTAGCGGGGAGATACAATGAGCAGTTCTTC. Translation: CSARDLAGRYNEQFF.

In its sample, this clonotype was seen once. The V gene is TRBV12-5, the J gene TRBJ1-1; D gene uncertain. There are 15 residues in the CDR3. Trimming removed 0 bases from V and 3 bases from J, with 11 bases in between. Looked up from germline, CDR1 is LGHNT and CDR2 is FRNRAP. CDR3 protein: CASGLVEGRDTEAFF. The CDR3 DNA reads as TGTGCTAGTGGTTTGGTGGAGGGAAGGGACACTGAAGCTTTCTTT.

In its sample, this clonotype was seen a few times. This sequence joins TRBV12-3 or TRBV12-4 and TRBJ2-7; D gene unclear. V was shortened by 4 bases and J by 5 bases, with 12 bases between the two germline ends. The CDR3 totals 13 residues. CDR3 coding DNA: TGTGCCAGCAGTTACCCTATTGGTCACGAGCAGTACTTC. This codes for CASSYPIGHEQYF.